The sequence of this T cell receptor beta chain was determined in a study of Tregs in tolerant kidney transplant recipients. Unstimulated regulatory T cells (CD4+CD25+CD127-), CD4+CD25- non-regulatory cells, CD4 and CD8 cells were FACS-sorted from thawed PBMCs. TCRdb's copy holds only in-frame clones and misses some; the assay was immunoSEQ multiplex PCR. This table has under 300,000 clones, roughly 84% appearing once. Germline values: CDR1 PRHDT, CDR2 FYEKMQ (reference sequence). The CDR3 covers 15 residues. The germline V and J ends were trimmed by 0 bases and 2 bases, with 7 bases remaining between them. Study-wide findings and caveats: Biological reproducibility was not directly addressed in this study. Tregs expanded with activated donor B cells seemed most donor-specific.

Remarks on this clone: Its antigen is unknown.

This receptor was identified in a human donor in good health. The sample taken for sequencing was CD4+ T cells from blood. The rearrangement links TRBV13 to TRBJ2-2; D ambiguous. CDR3 region: CASSLGRPNTGELFF. CDR3 DNA: TGTGCCAGCAGCTTAGGCCGGCCAAACACCGGGGAGCTGTTTTTT.